This T cell receptor beta chain was captured in a study of cytomegalovirus exposure and HLA in healthy donors. Trimming cost V 2 bases and J 4 bases, with 8 bases left between them. The germline gives CDR1 KGHSH, CDR2 LQKENI. There are 14 residues in the CDR3. Primers for the PCR totalled 60 Vbeta and 13 Jbeta. TCRdb's table, derived via immunoSEQ multiplex PCR, lists solely in-frame clones and lacks some. In the table there are around 180,000 clones, approximately 83% of which are singletons. The rearrangement uses TRBV18 and TRBJ1-4; D unresolved. This sequence originates from a boy between 2 and 15 years old in good health and CMV-seronegative. Material: PBMCs. The CDR3 protein is CASSPGGSNEKLFF. The CDR3 DNA reads TGTGCCAGCTCACCAGGAGGAAGTAATGAAAAACTGTTTTTT.